Following are 24 T cell receptor beta chains from one sample sequenced in a study of OX40 agonist ivuxolimab in advanced cancers. Profiled with immunoSEQ multiplex PCR; TCRdb holds only in-frame clones, not every one. The sample comprises tens of thousands of clones, about 89% of which are singletons, and roughly 4% rests with the top ten. Sequencing used CD4+ or CD8+ T cells sorted from blood, obtained in a trial of the OX40 agonist ivuxolimab. These receptors all come from an adult with an advanced solid tumor such as melanoma, head and neck, liver or kidney cancer.

The chain links TRBV9 to TRBJ2-5; 11 nucleotides agree with TRBD2. V lost 4 bases and J lost 5; bases outside the gene matches: 7. Germline V gene sequence: CDR1 SGDLS, CDR2 YYNGEE. The CDR3 covers 15 residues. The CDR3 region is CASSIAGGGGETQYF. CDR3 nucleotide sequence: TGTGCCAGCAGCATAGCGGGAGGGGGCGGGGAGACCCAGTACTTC. Full variable domain (remainder filled in from reference TRBV9 and TRBJ2-5): DSGVTQTPKHLITATGQRVTLRCSPRSGDLSVYWYQQSLDQGLQFLIQYYNGEERAKGNILERFSAQQFPDLHSELNLSSLELGDSALYFCASSIAGGGGETQYFGPGTRLLVL.

The chain uses TRBV4-2 and TRBJ2-7, with D uncertain. The germline gives CDR1 LGHNA, CDR2 YNFKEQ. Trimming left V 2 bases short and J 0 bases short, with 11 bases between. This CDR3 is 15 amino acids long. CDR3 sequence: CASSQMVGGSYEQYF. DNA for the CDR3: TGTGCCAGCAGCCAAATGGTAGGCGGCTCCTACGAGCAGTACTTC.

On this clone: The DNA is omitted, as the CDR3 cannot be located on it reliably, and the CDR3 follows TCRdb's listing. V is TRBV19 and J is TRBJ2-2; the listed D gene, TRBD1, was not tested against the DNA. Germline CDR1 is LNHDA and CDR2 is SQIVND (reference sequence). Including both end residues, the CDR3 is 17 amino acids long. The CDR3 is CASSIFGAQGVGRGAVF.

The rearrangement joins TRBV29-1 to TRBJ2-5; TRBD1 agrees at 7 bases. The CDR3 is 13 amino acids. V lost 7 bases to trimming and J lost 2 bases; unmatched junction nucleotides: 7. Per the germline V gene, CDR1 is SQVTM and CDR2 is ANQGSEA. This chain's CDR3 is CSAWDSLQETQYF. In DNA, the CDR3 is TGCAGCGCCTGGGACAGCCTACAAGAGACCCAGTACTTC.

The chain carries TRBV2 and TRBJ2-2, with 9 bases that match TRBD1. The CDR3 consists of 17 residues. Per the germline V gene, CDR1 is SNHLY and CDR2 is FYNNEI. The J segment lost 0 bases and the V segment lost 6 bases, leaving 8 bases of the junction unmatched. CDR3 DNA: TGTGCCAGCAGCAACATACGGACAGGGGCGAACACCGGGGAGCTGTTTTTT. It encodes CASSNIRTGANTGELFF.

This clone was picked up one time. J is TRBJ1-5 and V is TRBV27, with D possibly matching TRBD1 (6 bases). The CDR3 runs 15 residues. V was trimmed by 6 bases and J by 4 bases, leaving 16 bases between them. Germline CDR1 and CDR2: MNHEY and SMNVEV (reference sequence). As DNA, the CDR3 is TGTGCCAGCAGGGTGGGGGCAGGCGGAAATCAGCCCCAGCATTTT. It is translated as CASRVGAGGNQPQHF.

The gene calls are TRBV4-2 and TRBJ2-1, with 8 bases lining up with TRBD1. The CDR3 consists of 15 residues. CDR1 is LGHNA and CDR2 is YNFKEQ in the germline V gene. The junction had 2 bases not matched to a gene; V was cut back by 4 bases and J by 0 bases. DNA for the CDR3: TGTGCCAGCAGCCCCACAGGGGGCTCCTACAATGAGCAGTTCTTC. Translated, it gives CASSPTGGSYNEQFF.

V and J are TRBV27 and TRBJ2-2, with D tentatively TRBD1 or TRBD2 (5 bases each). Germline V CDR1 and CDR2: MNHEY, SMNVEV (reference sequence). The V end was cut by 3 bases, the J end by 6 bases, with 14 bases between. This CDR3 is built from 15 residues. CDR3 DNA: TGTGCCAGCAGTTTTTCCATGGGGCGGGCCGGGGAGCTGTTTTTT. It yields the protein CASSFSMGRAGELFF.

V usage is TRBV5-6 and J usage is TRBJ2-3, with 8 bases that match TRBD2. Trimming at V came to 0 bases and at J to 2 bases, leaving 2 bases not matched to a gene. The CDR3 is 15 amino acids. Germline CDR1 reads SGHDT; CDR2 reads YYEEEE. CDR3 protein: CASSLGLAPTDTQYF. The CDR3 DNA reads as TGTGCCAGCAGCTTGGGACTAGCGCCCACAGATACGCAGTATTTT.

The chain recombines TRBV5-1 with TRBJ2-7; TRBD1 agrees at 7 bases. Unmatched junction bases numbered 11, after V lost 2 bases and J lost 0 bases. The CDR3 sequence is 17 residues long. The germline V gene has CDR1 SGHRS and CDR2 YFSETQ. The CDR3 DNA reads as TGCGCCAGCAGCTTCCCCGGGACAGAAGATTTCTCCTACGAGCAGTACTTC. Its translation is CASSFPGTEDFSYEQYF.

This chain uses TRBV7-9 with TRBJ1-4, with no clear D. Trimming took off 5 bases at V and 7 bases at J, with 11 bases between the two ends. Germline values: CDR1 SEHNR, CDR2 FQNEAQ (reference sequence). The CDR3 sequence is 13 residues long. The CDR3: CASSPRGSEKLFF. CDR3 coding DNA: TGTGCCAGCAGCCCCCGCGGGTCTGAAAAACTGTTTTTT.

Comments on this clone: At one end the junction does not follow the germline gene, possibly because of a read error. The chain employs TRBV25-1 and TRBJ2-1; perhaps D is TRBD1 or TRBD2 (5 bases each). This CDR3 region has 12 residues. Germline V gene data show CDR1 as MGHDK and CDR2 as SYGVNS. The CDR3 nucleotides are TGTGCCAGTAGTGGGGACGCCGATGAGCAGTTCTTC. This translates into CASSGDADEQFF.

The chain employs TRBV13 and TRBJ2-7, with D uncertain. Trimming took off 5 bases at V and 0 bases at J, with 11 bases between the two ends. In germline, CDR1 is PRHDT, CDR2 FYEKMQ (reference sequence). The length of the CDR3 is 14 residues. The CDR3 loop reads CASSPWISSYEQYF. The CDR3 DNA follows: TGTGCCAGCAGCCCCTGGATAAGCTCCTACGAGCAGTACTTC.

V and J are TRBV28 and TRBJ2-7; 12 bases agree with TRBD2. This CDR3 has 15 amino acids. Germline loops: CDR1 MDHEN, CDR2 SYDVKM. The V and J ends lost 6 bases and 1 base, in that order; junction bases with no gene match: 4. CDR3 nucleotide sequence: TGTGCCAGCAGCTACGGACTAGCGGGATCCTACGAGCAGTACGTC. Its protein is CASSYGLAGSYEQYV.

To note about this clone: Other nucleotide sequences from this sample produce the same CDR3. The chain uses TRBV9 and TRBJ2-2; no clear D gene. Trimming shortened V by 2 bases and J by 7 bases, and 3 bases separated the two germline ends. CDR1 and CDR2 from the germline V gene are SGDLS and YYNGEE. The CDR3 spans 11 residues. The CDR3 is CASSVGGELFF. As DNA, the CDR3 is TGTGCCAGCAGCGTTGGCGGGGAGCTGTTTTTT.

The V call is TRBV27, the J call TRBJ2-1; 9 positions match TRBD2. The V segment lost 6 bases and the J segment 0 bases; nucleotides outside the gene matches: 6. Germline assignment: CDR1 MNHEY and CDR2 SMNVEV (reference sequence). The CDR3 contains 16 residues. The CDR3 reads CASRINSGGSYNEQFF. In DNA, the CDR3 is TGTGCCAGCAGGATCAATAGCGGGGGCTCCTACAATGAGCAGTTCTTC.

This sequence joins TRBV5-4 and TRBJ1-1, with D unclear. The CDR3 is 13 amino acids. The V gene lost 1 base and the J gene lost 2 bases, with 6 bases spanning the gap. The germline CDR1 and CDR2 sequences are SGHNT and YYREEE (reference sequence). CDR3 sequence (DNA): TGTGCCAGCAGCTTGAGAGTAAACACTGAAGCTTTCTTT. Its protein is CASSLRVNTEAFF.

This clone was picked up a small number of times. V usage is TRBV10-3 and J usage is TRBJ2-2; 11 nucleotides match TRBD2. The germline gives CDR1 ENHRY, CDR2 SYGVKD. The J segment lost 6 bases and the V segment lost 6 bases, leaving 9 bases of the junction unmatched. This CDR3 has 16 residues. CDR3 amino acids: CAIRDLAGGPSGELFF. The CDR3 region has the DNA TGTGCCATCAGGGACTTAGCGGGGGGGCCTTCCGGGGAGCTGTTTTTT.

The DNA for the CDR3 is TGTGCCAGCAGCTTAGGGACAGGGATGCATCAGCCCCAGCATTTT. Translation: CASSLGTGMHQPQHF. The rearrangement uses TRBV7-6 and TRBJ1-5; TRBD1 aligns across 8 bases. CDR1 and CDR2 (germline): SGHVS, FNYEAQ. V lost 1 base, J lost 5 bases, and 4 bases stayed unmatched. There are 15 residues in the CDR3.

J is TRBJ2-1 and V is TRBV11-2, with 7 bases aligning to TRBD1. Germline V gives CDR1 SGHAT, CDR2 FQNNGV. The CDR3 is made up of 19 amino acids. V shed 1 base and J 2 bases; nucleotides not matched to a gene: 14. The CDR3 sequence is CASSLGGYEWDRTYNEQFF. The CDR3 bases are TGTGCCAGCAGCTTAGGGGGGTACGAATGGGACAGAACCTACAATGAGCAGTTCTTC. Together with reference TRBV11-2 and TRBJ2-1, the CDR3 gives the full variable domain: EAGVAQSPRYKIIEKRQSVAFWCNPISGHATLYWYQQILGQGPKLLIQFQNNGVVDDSQLPKDRFSAERLKGVDSTLKIQPAKLEDSAVYLCASSLGGYEWDRTYNEQFFGPGTRLTVL.

The V gene is TRBV20-1, the J gene TRBJ1-2; D not certain. Germline V lookup: CDR1 DFQATT, CDR2 SNEGSKA (reference sequence). This CDR3 has 11 residues. The ends were cut back, 5 bases at V and 8 bases at J, with 12 bases in the middle. The CDR3 nucleotides are TGCAGTGCTGGGCCCGGACTCGGCTACACCTTC. Translation gives CSAGPGLGYTF.

The chain employs TRBV29-1 and TRBJ2-2; D might be TRBD1 (6 bases). The CDR3 extends over 14 amino acids. The V and J ends lost 3 bases and 6 bases respectively, with 14 bases between them. The germline CDR1 and CDR2 sequences are SQVTM and ANQGSEA. The CDR3: CSVDPEDSAGELFF. Here the CDR3 DNA reads TGCAGCGTTGACCCCGAGGACAGCGCCGGGGAGCTGTTTTTT.

The chain recombines TRBV28 with TRBJ2-4, with D possibly being TRBD1 (5 bases). Germline lookup yields CDR1 MDHEN and CDR2 SYDVKM. This CDR3 is 15 amino acids long. The ends were cut back, 6 bases at V and 0 bases at J, with 12 bases in the middle. The CDR3 spells CASRVDSLAKNIQYF. DNA for the CDR3: TGTGCCAGCAGAGTAGACAGTCTAGCCAAAAACATTCAGTACTTC.

The rearrangement uses TRBV27 and TRBJ2-2, with D perhaps matching TRBD2 (5 bases). Germline V lookup: CDR1 MNHEY, CDR2 SMNVEV (reference sequence). V shed 7 bases and J shed 6 bases, with 12 bases lying between them. The CDR3 loop spans 13 amino acids. CDR3 in amino acids: CASKASGAGELFF. The CDR3, as DNA: TGTGCCAGCAAGGCTTCCGGGGCCGGGGAGCTGTTTTTT.